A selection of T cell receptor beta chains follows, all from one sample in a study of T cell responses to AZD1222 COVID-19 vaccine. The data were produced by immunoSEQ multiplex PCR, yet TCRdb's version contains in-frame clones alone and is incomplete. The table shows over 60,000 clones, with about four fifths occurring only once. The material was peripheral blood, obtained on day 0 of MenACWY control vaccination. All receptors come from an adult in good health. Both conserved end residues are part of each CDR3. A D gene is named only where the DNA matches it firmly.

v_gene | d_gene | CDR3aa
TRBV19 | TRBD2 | CASSISGSTDTQYF
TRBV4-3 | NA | CASSQDQVGSGEAFF
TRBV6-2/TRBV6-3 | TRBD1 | CASSLYASLGQGPYEQYF
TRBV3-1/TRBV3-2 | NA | CASSRKRETQYF
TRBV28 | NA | CASSLPVLSNEQYF
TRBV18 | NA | CASSPGSSYEQYF
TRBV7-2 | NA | CASSLGGARGSPLHF
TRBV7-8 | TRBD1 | CASSLTGVEETQYF
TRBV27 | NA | CASSPDRFRSPLHF
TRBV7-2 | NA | CASSLVGIPNYGYTF
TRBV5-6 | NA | CASRLTGDTF
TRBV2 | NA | CASSEGGYEQYF
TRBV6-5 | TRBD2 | CASSFAAGGRNEQFF
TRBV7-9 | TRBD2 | CASSFSGRANEQFF
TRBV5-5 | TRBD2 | CASSLLSGGSPYEQYF
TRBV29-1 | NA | CSVEEAYRVGGYTF
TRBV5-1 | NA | CASSLVGYGNTIYF
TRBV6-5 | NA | CASKGQGPNIQYF
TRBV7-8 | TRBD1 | CASSPADRGQGTEAFF
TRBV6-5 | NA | CASSYGRVGSPLHF
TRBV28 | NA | CASSFSSGWTEAFF
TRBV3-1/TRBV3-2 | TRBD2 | CASSQLASGWDEQFF
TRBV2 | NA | CASKGLQAGEQFF
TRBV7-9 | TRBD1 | CASSFGDRGRNEQFF
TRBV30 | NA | CAWSPSGQHLEAFF
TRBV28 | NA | CASGEGRLNYGYTF
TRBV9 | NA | CASSVGAVYTDTQYF
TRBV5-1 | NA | CASSIGSNNEQFF
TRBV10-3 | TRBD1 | CAISDRTGGGELFF
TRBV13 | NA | CASSFNLEDTQYF